This T cell receptor beta chain is drawn from a study of CD8+ T cells in alopecia areata. On the study more broadly: Tofacitinib therapy lasting 6 to 18 months was followed by 6 months off drug. Overall study results and limits: Scalp clonality and expanded CD8+ clones among the top 100 showed significant decreases with tofacitinib.

With respect to this clone: Its target is unknown.

Treatment meaning: oral pan-JAK inhibitor, 5-10 mg twice daily. Following RNA extraction, reverse transcription yielded cDNA that acted as the sequencing template. Sequencing used immunoSEQ multiplex PCR; TCRdb keeps in-frame clones, though not all of them. The top ten hold 1.6% of the sample, which has a few hundred thousand clones, 50% to 60% seen once. The sample here was CD4+ T cells sorted from blood, taken at week 4, from a patient treated with tofacitinib. The sequence was collected from a human donor with alopecia areata.

This CDR3 reads CATSNWRGTENEQYF. The CDR3 DNA reads TGTGCCACCAGCAACTGGCGGGGGACGGAAAACGAGCAGTACTTC. The chain joins TRBV15 to TRBJ2-7; 7 bases fit TRBD2. Germline V gene data show CDR1 as LNHNV and CDR2 as YYDKDF (reference sequence). This CDR3 contains 15 residues. V lost 4 bases and J lost 5; bases outside the gene matches: 11.